This TCR beta chain was retrieved from a study of T cells in Graves' hyperthyroidism and ophthalmopathy. Findings of the study overall: In blood, most of the thyroid clonotypes expanded above 0.001 were also present. The model made its ophthalmopathy prediction, and onset followed a median roughly 6.5 months later. Through a model of 13 V-J features, ophthalmopathy was separated from stable hyperthyroidism.

RNA transcripts yielded amplified TCR beta CDR3 regions. The TCR CDR3 first-round RT-PCR relied on the HTBI primer set. TCRdb used MiXCR to reprocess the multiplex PCR reads, holding one entry per CDR3 protein. The data contain around 690,000 distinct CDR3 sequences, approximately 15% of them seen just once; the ten biggest clones take up 15% to 17%. This CDR3 region has 15 residues. Germline V gives CDR1 LNHDA, CDR2 SQIVND (reference sequence). Diagnoses used clinical symptoms, serum thyroxine and TRAb, thyroid ultrasound and orbital computed tomography. Worth noting for this clonotype: The antigen is undetermined. An end of the junction does not agree with germline; a read error may underlie this.

V usage is TRBV19 and J usage is TRBJ2-3, with 9 positions matching TRBD2. Sequencing input: blood. The TCR sequence derives from a man aged 50 to 59 with Graves' hyperthyroidism. The CDR3 loop is CASRETGTSRDTQYF. In nucleotides, the CDR3 is TGTGCCAGTAGGGAGACCGGGACTAGCAGAGATACGCAGTATTTT.